These T cell receptor beta chains were read from a single sample in a study of T cells in Graves' hyperthyroidism and ophthalmopathy. Each CDR3 protein gets one entry after TCRdb re-called the multiplex PCR reads with MiXCR. The sample includes fewer than 300,000 distinct CDR3 sequences, over 12% of them seen just once. Sequencing input: blood. These receptors all come from a woman in her 50s with Graves' hyperthyroidism that later progressed to Graves' ophthalmopathy. Both conserved end residues are part of each CDR3. A D gene is named only where the DNA matches it firmly. Clone size, where shown, is once, few, many, or a class for clones that have expanded.

TRBV28	many	14	TRBD2	TRBJ2-3	TGTGCCAGCAGCCGGGGGGGCAACACAGATACGCAGTATTTT	CASSRGGNTDTQYF
TRBV9	.	15	TRBD2	TRBJ2-1	TGTGCCAGCAGCGTATCTAGCGGGACCTACAATGAGCAGTTCTTC	CASSVSSGTYNEQFF
TRBV18	few	16	.	TRBJ1-3	TGTGCCAGCTCAAACCAACAGGGAGGCTCTGGAAACACCATATATTTT	CASSNQQGGSGNTIYF
TRBV20-1	many	13	.	TRBJ1-4	TGCAGTGCTAGTACGGGGACTAATGAAAAACTGTTTTTT	CSASTGTNEKLFF
TRBV7-8	many	12	.	TRBJ2-5	TGTGCCAGCAGCTTAAGCTCCGAGACCCAGTACTTC	CASSLSSETQYF
TRBV27	many	16	.	TRBJ2-3	TGTGCCAGCAGTGCCTTGGGGGGGGCAGACACAGATACGCAGTATTTT	CASSALGGADTDTQYF
TRBV20-1	many	17	.	TRBJ2-3	TGCAGTGCTAGAGGGGTTGTGGCCAGCCGAGTCCCAGATACGCAGTATTTT	CSARGVVASRVPDTQYF
TRBV27	once	16	TRBD1	TRBJ2-7	TGTGCCAGCAGCTTATATGGGACAGGGGGCTGGTACGAGCAGTACTTC	CASSLYGTGGWYEQYF
TRBV19	few	13	TRBD2	TRBJ2-7	TGTGCCACCTCGGGACTAGCGGGAATCGAGCAGTACTTC	CATSGLAGIEQYF
TRBV20-1	many	14	TRBD1	TRBJ2-3	TGCAGTGCTTGGGGACAGGGAGACGGGGATACGCAGTATTTT	CSAWGQGDGDTQYF
TRBV5-1	many	16	TRBD2	TRBJ2-1	TGCGCCAGCAGCCGAGGGAGCGGGAGGGGTTACAATGAGCAGTTCTTC	CASSRGSGRGYNEQFF
TRBV7-2	many	11	.	TRBJ2-7	TGTGCCAGCAGCCCCTTATCGGAGCAGTACTTC	CASSPLSEQYF
TRBV12-3/TRBV12-4	many	14	.	TRBJ2-1	TGTGCCAGCGCTGCCGTTGGCCAAGGGAATGAGCAGTTCTTC	CASAAVGQGNEQFF
TRBV3-1	many	14	TRBD2	TRBJ2-3	TGTGCTCCCCGGACTAGCGGGAGCACAGATACGCAGTATTTT	CAPRTSGSTDTQYF
TRBV12-3/TRBV12-4	many	13	.	TRBJ1-2	TGTGCCAGCAGTGCTTCAAATAACTATGGCTACACCTTC	CASSASNNYGYTF
TRBV9	.	15	TRBD1	TRBJ1-2	TGTGCCAGCAGCGTCTCGGACAGGGAAGGAAGGGGCTACACCTTC	CASSVSDREGRGYTF
TRBV4-1	few	17	.	TRBJ1-4	TGCGCCAGCAGCCCCGACCCGTCGAGGGGCGGTAATGAAAAACTGTTTTTT	CASSPDPSRGGNEKLFF
TRBV15	few	13	.	TRBJ1-1	TGTGCCACCAGCAGAGGAGACAGACCTGAAGCTTTCTTT	CATSRGDRPEAFF
TRBV20-1	many	14	.	TRBJ1-4	TGCAGTGCTCCTTCCGTCCTGGGCGGGGAAAAACTGTTTTTT	CSAPSVLGGEKLFF
TRBV6-1	many	15	.	TRBJ1-5	TGTGCCAGCAGTTGGATTGGGGATAGCAATCAGCCCCAGCATTTT	CASSWIGDSNQPQHF
TRBV29-1	many	16	TRBD2	TRBJ2-2	TGCAGCGTTGTATTAGCGGGAGGGGCGAACACCGGGGAGCTGTTTTTT	CSVVLAGGANTGELFF
TRBV28	many	12	.	TRBJ2-7	TGTGCCAGCAGTTTCCAGAACTACGAGCAGTACTTC	CASSFQNYEQYF
TRBV5-1	.	15	.	TRBJ2-3	TGCGCCAGCAGCTTGTCGGGGCGTAGCACAGATACGCAGTATTTT	CASSLSGRSTDTQYF
TRBV4-2	many	15	.	TRBJ1-1	TGTGCCAGCAGCCAAGAACGGGGACTTAACACTGAAGCTTTCTTT	CASSQERGLNTEAFF
TRBV2	.	16	TRBD2	TRBJ2-1	TGTGCCAGCGGGGGCCCGGCTAGCGGGGTATACAATGAGCAGTTCTTC	CASGGPASGVYNEQFF
TRBV7-9	few	14	.	TRBJ2-2	TGTGCCAGCAGCTTCCGACGGAACACCGGGGAGCTGTTTTTT	CASSFRRNTGELFF
TRBV5-1	many	14	.	TRBJ2-4	TGCGCCAGCAGCTGGGACCGCCCAAAAGACATTCAGTACTTC	CASSWDRPKDIQYF
TRBV20-1	many	14	.	TRBJ2-3	TGCAGTGCCAAAAACGCCCGAGGGACAGATACGCAGTATTTT	CSAKNARGTDTQYF
TRBV7-8	many	13	.	TRBJ2-5	TGTGCCAGCAGCTTCGCAGGGGAGGGGACCCAGTACTTC	CASSFAGEGTQYF
TRBV6-1	many	14	.	TRBJ1-5	TGTGCCAGCAGCCCCGAGGGGGACGATCAGCCCCAGCATTTT	CASSPEGDDQPQHF
TRBV19	few	13	TRBD1	TRBJ2-7	TGTGCCAGTAGGGATACAGGGGGCGACGAGCAGTACTTC	CASRDTGGDEQYF
TRBV3-1	many	18	TRBD1	TRBJ2-5	TGTGCCAGCAGCCAAGAGAGTGGGACAGGGGGCGATCCAGAGACCCAGTACTTC	CASSQESGTGGDPETQYF
TRBV29-1	many	12	.	TRBJ2-3	TGCAGCGGTTCCGACAGCACAGATACGCAGTATTTT	CSGSDSTDTQYF
TRBV30	many	12	.	TRBJ1-2	TGTGCCTGGGGTCTACCAGGGTTAAGCTACACCTTC	CAWGLPGLSYTF
TRBV20-1	many	17	.	TRBJ2-1	TGCAGTGCTAGACTACAGGGTCGCAATCTAGGGTACAATGAGCAGTTCTTC	CSARLQGRNLGYNEQFF
TRBV7-3	many	15	.	TRBJ2-1	TGTGCCAGCAGCTTACGGCCGAGGGGTCATAGTGAGCAGTTCTTC	CASSLRPRGHSEQFF
TRBV10-1	few	16	TRBD1	TRBJ2-2	TGCGCCAGCAGGGCCTCGGGACAGGGGAATGCCGGGGAGCTGTTTTTT	CASRASGQGNAGELFF
TRBV11-3	many	14	TRBD1	TRBJ2-7	TGTGCCAGCAGCTTAACAGGGGACCCCTACGAGCAGTACTTC	CASSLTGDPYEQYF
TRBV2	many	14	.	TRBJ1-1	TGTGCCAGCAGTATGGACGGGACATGGGCTGAAGCTTTCTTT	CASSMDGTWAEAFF
TRBV27	many	16	TRBD2	TRBJ2-1	TGTGCCAGCAGCCCTGCTGGGGGGGTCTTTGAGAATGAGCAGTTCTTC	CASSPAGGVFENEQFF
TRBV9	.	14	TRBD1	TRBJ1-1	TGTGCCAGCAGCGTAGGGACAGGCCTCACTGAAGCTTTCTTT	CASSVGTGLTEAFF
TRBV7-9	few	14	.	TRBJ1-1	TGTGCCAGCAGCTTAATCATTGAGGGGTTAGGAGCTTTCTTT	CASSLIIEGLGAFF
TRBV16	.	15	.	TRBJ1-2	TGTGCCAGCAGCCAAAGGAGCACTAATAACTATGGCTACACCTTC	CASSQRSTNNYGYTF
TRBV13	.	12	.	TRBJ2-1	TGTGCCAGCAGCCCAGGACCCCATGAGCAGTTCTTC	CASSPGPHEQFF
TRBV28	many	13	.	TRBJ2-1	TGTGCCAGCAGTTTTGGAGGCCTCAATGAGCAGTTCTTC	CASSFGGLNEQFF
TRBV12-5	many	15	TRBD1	TRBJ2-3	TGTGCTAGTGGTCCCCGGGACAGGGTATCAGATACGCAGTATTTT	CASGPRDRVSDTQYF
TRBV19	.	17	TRBD2	TRBJ2-7	TGTGCCAGTAGTGAAGGACTAGCGGGAGGCCTCTACTACGAGCAGTACTTC	CASSEGLAGGLYYEQYF
TRBV9	few	13	.	TRBJ1-1	TGTGCCAGCCAAGGGCAGCTAAACACTGAAGCTTTCTTT	CASQGQLNTEAFF
TRBV20-1	many	15	TRBD2	TRBJ2-1	TGCAGTGCTACCAAAGGGACTAGCGGGAGAATTGAGCAGTTCTTC	CSATKGTSGRIEQFF